One and the same sample provided the 14 T cell receptor beta chains below, sequenced in a study of cytomegalovirus exposure and HLA in healthy donors. Amplification used 60 Vbeta primers and 13 Jbeta primers. Some clones are missing from TCRdb's copy, which holds only in-frame ones; the method was immunoSEQ multiplex PCR. The repertoire has approximately 190,000 clones, 70% to 80% of them found once; the top ten carry around 2.2%. Sequences were obtained from PBMCs. Source of these receptors: a woman aged 30 to 39 in good health and CMV-seropositive.

As for this clone: Other DNA sequences in the sample encode the same CDR3. The V gene is TRBV2, the J gene TRBJ1-1, with 10 positions matching TRBD1. The CDR3 covers 14 residues. V dropped 1 base and J dropped 4; count of bases not matched to a gene: 0. CDR1 is SNHLY and CDR2 is FYNNEI in the germline V gene. The CDR3 sequence is CASSEGTGGTEAFF. Written as DNA, the CDR3 is TGTGCCAGCAGTGAAGGGACAGGGGGCACTGAAGCTTTCTTT.

The rearrangement uses TRBV30 and TRBJ1-6; D is unclear. Germline V gene lookup returns CDR1 GTSNPN and CDR2 SVGIG (reference sequence). V shed 6 bases and J shed 9 bases, with 15 bases lying between them. The CDR3 has 13 residues. In DNA form, the CDR3 reads TGTGCCTGCCCTCGGGGTGGGAGTTCACCCCTCCACTTT. Protein sequence: CACPRGGSSPLHF.

Only a few counts were recorded for this clone. The J gene is TRBJ2-3, the V gene TRBV30; 9 nucleotides agree with TRBD1. CDR3 length equals 18 residues. Unmatched junction bases numbered 16, after V lost 3 bases and J lost 3 bases. Germline V CDR1 and CDR2: GTSNPN, SVGIG (reference sequence). CDR3 bases: TGTGCCTGGAGAAAAAACGTCTTCGGGACAGGGTATACAGATACGCAGTATTTT. This translates into CAWRKNVFGTGYTDTQYF.

The gene calls are TRBV7-6 and TRBJ2-1; TRBD2 aligns across 12 bases. Germline V lookup: CDR1 SGHVS, CDR2 FNYEAQ. There are 16 residues in the CDR3. Germline trimming cut 5 bases from V and 9 bases from J; bases unmatched to any gene: 11. The CDR3 loop reads CASSITSGRPRVEQFF. DNA of the CDR3: TGTGCCAGCAGCATTACTAGCGGGAGGCCTCGGGTTGAGCAGTTCTTC. The whole variable domain, filled in from reference TRBV7-6 and TRBJ2-1, reads GAGVSQSPRYKVTKRGQDVALRCDPISGHVSLYWYRQALGQGPEFLTYFNYEAQQDKSGLPNDRFSAERPEGSISTLTIQRTEQRDSAMYRCASSITSGRPRVEQFFGPGTRLTVL.

J is TRBJ1-1 and V is TRBV5-6, with D possibly TRBD1 on 6 matching bases. V lost 4 bases and J 11 bases, leaving 18 bases between the germline ends. CDR3 length: 13 residues. CDR1 is SGHDT, CDR2 YYEEEE, per germline. The chain's CDR3 is CASSLPRTDAAFF. CDR3 sequence (DNA): TGTGCCAGCAGCCTTCCCCGGACAGATGCGGCTTTCTTT.

This chain connects TRBV7-2 to TRBJ1-2, with 7 bases fitting TRBD1. V gave up 5 bases and J gave up 3 bases; unmatched junction bases: 9. There are 15 residues in the CDR3. Germline loops: CDR1 SGHTA, CDR2 FQGNSA. CDR3 nucleotides: TGTGCCAGCAGCCTCATAGGGGGCGCGGACTATGGCTACACCTTC. This translates into CASSLIGGADYGYTF.

The gene calls are TRBV6-5 and TRBJ1-1; D gene uncertain. Germline loops: CDR1 MNHEY, CDR2 SVGAGI. V lost 0 bases and J lost 0, with 5 bases in between. The CDR3 extends over 14 amino acids. CDR3 nucleotides: TGTGCCAGCAGTTACTCAGCGGTGAACACTGAAGCTTTCTTT. It translates to CASSYSAVNTEAFF.

The chain recombines TRBV4-2 with TRBJ2-7; TRBD1 agrees at 9 bases. The germline V gene has CDR1 LGHNA and CDR2 YNFKEQ. The CDR3 covers 16 residues. After removal of 1 base from V and 5 bases from J, the junction contained 9 bases not matched to a gene. The chain's CDR3 is CASSQGVTGGHHEQYF. The CDR3 DNA reads as TGTGCCAGCAGCCAAGGGGTAACAGGGGGCCACCACGAGCAGTACTTC.

The V call is TRBV4-3, the J call TRBJ1-1, with TRBD1 as a possible D gene (5 bases). The CDR3 loop spans 15 amino acids. CDR1 is LGHNA and CDR2 is YSLEER in the germline V gene. Trimming stripped 1 base from V and 0 bases from J, with 9 bases between. The CDR3 coding sequence is TGCGCCAGCAGCCAAGGGACATTCATGAACACTGAAGCTTTCTTT. It translates to CASSQGTFMNTEAFF.

The J gene is TRBJ2-6, the V gene TRBV25-1; 10 positions agree with TRBD1. CDR1 is MGHDK, CDR2 SYGVNS, per germline. V shed 8 bases and J 0 bases; nucleotides not matched to a gene: 10. The CDR3 covers 18 residues. The CDR3 DNA reads as TGTGCCAGCCCCCCAGGGGGACAGGGGTGCTCTGGGGCCAACGTCCTGACTTTC. Translated, it gives CASPPGGQGCSGANVLTF.

V gene TRBV6-5 combines with J gene TRBJ1-1, with D maybe TRBD1 (6 bases). V lost 2 bases to trimming and J lost 7 bases, with 17 bases between them. The germline V gene has CDR1 MNHEY and CDR2 SVGAGI. The CDR3 is 15 residues long. The CDR3 DNA sequence: TGTGCCAGCAGTTACCAGGGCAGGGGCTTGGTTGAAGCTTTCTTT. This sequence encodes CASSYQGRGLVEAFF.

This clone was counted between two and nine times. J is TRBJ1-5 and V is TRBV6-6; 7 nucleotides match TRBD1. The CDR3 extends over 16 amino acids. Germline V gene sequence: CDR1 MNHNY, CDR2 SVGAGI (reference sequence). The ends lost 2 bases at V and 7 bases at J; junction bases unmatched: 11. CDR3 loop: CASSYDRVGSGQPQHF. In nucleotides, the CDR3 is TGTGCCAGCAGTTACGACAGGGTTGGGAGCGGACAGCCCCAGCATTTT.

The chain carries TRBV7-3 and TRBJ2-5; no reliable D call. The CDR3 spans 12 residues. The germline CDR1 and CDR2 sequences are SGHTA and FQGTGA. V lost 2 bases and J lost 4, with 5 bases in between. CDR3 coding DNA: TGTGCCAGCAGCTTACTAGGAGAGACCCAGTACTTC. Its protein product is CASSLLGETQYF.

This clone was seen only a few times. J is TRBJ2-2 and V is TRBV19; TRBD1 matches at 8 bases. V gave up 4 bases and J gave up 6 bases; unmatched junction bases: 10. The CDR3 is 16 residues long. Germline assignment: CDR1 LNHDA and CDR2 SQIVND (reference sequence). CDR3: CASSTTTGVWSGELFF. CDR3 coding DNA: TGTGCCAGTAGTACAACGACAGGGGTGTGGTCCGGGGAGCTGTTTTTT.